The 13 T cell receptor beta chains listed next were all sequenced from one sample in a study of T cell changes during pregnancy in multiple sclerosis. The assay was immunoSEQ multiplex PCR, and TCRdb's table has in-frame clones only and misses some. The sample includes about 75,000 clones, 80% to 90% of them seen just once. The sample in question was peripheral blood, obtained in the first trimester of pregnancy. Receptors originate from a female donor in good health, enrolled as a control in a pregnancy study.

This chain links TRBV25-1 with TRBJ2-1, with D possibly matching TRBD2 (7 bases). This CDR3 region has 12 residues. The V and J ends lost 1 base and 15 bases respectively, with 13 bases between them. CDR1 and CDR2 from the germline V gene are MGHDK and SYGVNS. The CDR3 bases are TGTGCCAGCAGTGAATCCCCGCGGGGGCTGTTCTTC. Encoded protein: CASSESPRGLFF.

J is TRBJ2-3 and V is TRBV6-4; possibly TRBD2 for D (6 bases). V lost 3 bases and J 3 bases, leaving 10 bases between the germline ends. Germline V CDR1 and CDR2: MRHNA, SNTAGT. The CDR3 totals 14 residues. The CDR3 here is CASSETSWTDTQYF. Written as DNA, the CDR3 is TGTGCCAGCAGTGAGACTAGTTGGACAGATACGCAGTATTTT.

The CDR3 protein is CASSHRVDTEAFF. The CDR3 nucleotides are TGTGCCAGCAGTCACAGGGTGGACACTGAAGCTTTCTTT. V is TRBV28 and J is TRBJ1-1; a possible D gene is TRBD1 (6 bases). With 5 bases removed from V and 3 bases from J, the gap between germline ends came to 10 bases. This CDR3 contains 13 residues. CDR1 is MDHEN, CDR2 SYDVKM, per germline.

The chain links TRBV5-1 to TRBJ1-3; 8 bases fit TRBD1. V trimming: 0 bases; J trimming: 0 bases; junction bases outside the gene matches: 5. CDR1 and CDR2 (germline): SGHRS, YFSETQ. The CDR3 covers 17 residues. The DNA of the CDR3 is TGCGCCAGCAGCTTGGGTTGGGACAGGAACTCTGGAAACACCATATATTTT. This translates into CASSLGWDRNSGNTIYF. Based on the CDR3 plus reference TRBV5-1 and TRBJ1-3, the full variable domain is KAGVTQTPRYLIKTRGQQVTLSCSPISGHRSVSWYQQTPGQGLQFLFEYFSETQRNKGNFPGRFSGRQFSNSRSEMNVSTLELGDSALYLCASSLGWDRNSGNTIYFGEGSWLTVV.

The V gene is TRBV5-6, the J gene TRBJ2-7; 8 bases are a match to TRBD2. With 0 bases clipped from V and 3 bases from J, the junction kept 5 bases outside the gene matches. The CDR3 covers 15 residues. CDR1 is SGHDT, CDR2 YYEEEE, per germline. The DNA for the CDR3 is TGTGCCAGCAGCTTGGCGGGGGGGGCGAGCTACGAGCAGTACTTC. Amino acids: CASSLAGGASYEQYF. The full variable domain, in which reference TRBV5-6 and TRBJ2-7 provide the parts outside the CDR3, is DAGVTQSPTHLIKTRGQQVTLRCSPKSGHDTVSWYQQALGQGPQFIFQYYEEEERQRGNFPDRFSGHQFPNYSSELNVNALLLGDSALYLCASSLAGGASYEQYFGPGTRLTVT.

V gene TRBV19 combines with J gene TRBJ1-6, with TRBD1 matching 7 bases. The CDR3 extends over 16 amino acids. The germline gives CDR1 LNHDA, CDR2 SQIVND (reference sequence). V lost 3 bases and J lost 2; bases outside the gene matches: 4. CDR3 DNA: TGTGCCAGTAGTATGACAGGGATCACCTATAATTCACCCCTCCACTTT. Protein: CASSMTGITYNSPLHF.

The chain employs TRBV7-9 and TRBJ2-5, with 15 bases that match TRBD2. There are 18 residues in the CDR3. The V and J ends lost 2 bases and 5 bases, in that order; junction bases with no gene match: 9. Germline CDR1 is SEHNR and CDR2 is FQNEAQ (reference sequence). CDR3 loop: CASSLFPGLAGGPETQYF. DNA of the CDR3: TGTGCCAGCAGCTTATTCCCCGGACTAGCGGGGGGGCCGGAGACCCAGTACTTC.

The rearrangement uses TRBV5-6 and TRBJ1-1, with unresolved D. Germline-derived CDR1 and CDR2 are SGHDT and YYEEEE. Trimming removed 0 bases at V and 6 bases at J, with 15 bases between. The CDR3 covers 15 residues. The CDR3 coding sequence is TGTGCCAGCAGCTTGGGATGGGGAGGTGGCGCTGAAGCTTTCTTT. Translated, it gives CASSLGWGGGAEAFF. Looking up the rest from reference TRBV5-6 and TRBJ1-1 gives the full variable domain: DAGVTQSPTHLIKTRGQQVTLRCSPKSGHDTVSWYQQALGQGPQFIFQYYEEEERQRGNFPDRFSGHQFPNYSSELNVNALLLGDSALYLCASSLGWGGGAEAFFGQGTRLTVV.

The CDR3 loop is CASSQTLRGNNQPQHF. The CDR3 coding sequence is TGCGCCAGCAGCCAAACCCTCAGGGGAAACAATCAGCCCCAGCATTTT. The chain has TRBV4-1 and TRBJ1-5, with a possible D match to TRBD1 (6 bases). The CDR3 is made up of 16 amino acids. From germline, CDR1 is MGHRA and CDR2 YSYEKL. V was clipped by 2 bases and J by 3 bases, with 14 bases between them.

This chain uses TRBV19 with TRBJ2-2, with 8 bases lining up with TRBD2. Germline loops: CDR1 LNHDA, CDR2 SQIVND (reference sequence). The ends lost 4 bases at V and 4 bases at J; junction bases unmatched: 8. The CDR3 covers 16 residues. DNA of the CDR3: TGTGCCAGTAGTAGACTTAGCGGGGCGAGCACCGGGGAGCTGTTTTTT. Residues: CASSRLSGASTGELFF.

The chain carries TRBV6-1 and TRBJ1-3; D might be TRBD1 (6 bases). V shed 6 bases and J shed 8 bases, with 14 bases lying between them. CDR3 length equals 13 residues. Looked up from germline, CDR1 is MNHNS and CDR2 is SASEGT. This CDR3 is CASSADSLDTIYF. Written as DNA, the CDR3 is TGTGCCAGCAGCGCGGACAGCCTAGACACCATATATTTT.

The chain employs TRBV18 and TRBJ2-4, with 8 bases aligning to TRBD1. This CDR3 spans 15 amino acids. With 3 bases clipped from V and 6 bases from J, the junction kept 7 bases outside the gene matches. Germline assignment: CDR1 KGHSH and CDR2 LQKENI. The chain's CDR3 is CASSPRTGQGNIQYF. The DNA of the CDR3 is TGTGCCAGCTCACCCCGAACCGGACAGGGAAACATTCAGTACTTC.

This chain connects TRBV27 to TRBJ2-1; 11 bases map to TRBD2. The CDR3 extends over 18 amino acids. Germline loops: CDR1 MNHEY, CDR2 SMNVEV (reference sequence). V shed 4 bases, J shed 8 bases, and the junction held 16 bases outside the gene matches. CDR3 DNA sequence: TGTGCCAGCAGTTCGTCTAGTAGCGGGGGGGCCTATTTCCATGAGCAGTTCTTC. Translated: CASSSSSSGGAYFHEQFF.